The following is a T cell receptor (beta chain) sequence with its context. What it recognizes is unknown. The source of the sample is a study of blood T cells in healthy people across ages. Whole-study findings and limits: Long-lived donors had more naive CD4+ cells and higher diversity than aged donors.

CDR1 LGHDT and CDR2 YNNKEL come from the germline V gene (reference sequence). V was shortened by 4 bases and J by 4 bases, with 12 bases between the two germline ends. This CDR3 is built from 14 residues. A second PCR, run for about 7 to 11 cycles, used a sample-barcoded 5' primer plus a J-beta primer mix. MiXCR, applied by TCRdb to the 5' RACE reads, yields one record per CDR3 protein. The sample has hundreds of thousands of distinct CDR3 sequences; roughly 21% are singletons. The rearrangement links TRBV3-1 to TRBJ2-3, with D uncertain. The sequence was collected from a man aged 65 to 79 in good health. The sample consisted of blood. CDR3 DNA sequence: TGTGCCAGCAGCCCAATGGGTGGGGCAGATACGCAGTATTTT. Translating it yields CASSPMGGADTQYF.